This T cell receptor beta chain was sequenced for a study of monozygotic twins with cystic fibrosis. Study-wide results and caveats: Age, concordance and disease severity did not associate with shared CDR3 numbers. Monozygotic CF twin pairs shared significantly more nucleotide-identical clonotypes than unrelated CF individuals did. The repertoire was suggested to be naive-dominated, clonality median approximately 0.009. In 13 of 16 pairs, V gene usage was closest to the co-twin's.

Method: immunoSEQ multiplex PCR; TCRdb's copy keeps in-frame clones and lacks some. This sample has tens of thousands of clones, with 95% to 98% found just once. CDR1 and CDR2 (germline): SGHDN, FVKESK. Between the trimmed V and J ends, which lost 3 bases and 7 bases, there was a span of 24 bases. The CDR3 totals 17 residues. As regards this clone: Its antigen remains unknown.

The source material was blood. The receptor was isolated from a girl aged 2 to 9 with cystic fibrosis. The chain couples TRBV14 to TRBJ1-2, with a possible D match to TRBD1 (6 bases). The chain's CDR3 is CASSHVLAGAVIGGYTF. CDR3 in DNA: TGTGCCAGCAGCCATGTACTCGCGGGGGCGGTAATTGGTGGCTACACCTTC.